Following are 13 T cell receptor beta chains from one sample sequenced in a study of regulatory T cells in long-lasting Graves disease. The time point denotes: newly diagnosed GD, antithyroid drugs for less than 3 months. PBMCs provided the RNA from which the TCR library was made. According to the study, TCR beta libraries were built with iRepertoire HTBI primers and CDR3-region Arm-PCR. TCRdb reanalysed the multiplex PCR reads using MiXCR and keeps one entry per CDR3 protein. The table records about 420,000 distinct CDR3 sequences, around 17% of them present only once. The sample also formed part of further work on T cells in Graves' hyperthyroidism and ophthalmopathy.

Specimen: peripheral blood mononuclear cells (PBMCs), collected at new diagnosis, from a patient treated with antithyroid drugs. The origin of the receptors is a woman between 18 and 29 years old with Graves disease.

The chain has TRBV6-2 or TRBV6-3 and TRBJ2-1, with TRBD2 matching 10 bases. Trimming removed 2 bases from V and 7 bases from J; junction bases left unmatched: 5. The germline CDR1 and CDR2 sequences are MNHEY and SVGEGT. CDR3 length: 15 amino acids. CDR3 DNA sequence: TGTGCCAGCAGTTACCCTAGCGGGAGAGGGAATGAGCAGTTCTTC. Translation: CASSYPSGRGNEQFF.

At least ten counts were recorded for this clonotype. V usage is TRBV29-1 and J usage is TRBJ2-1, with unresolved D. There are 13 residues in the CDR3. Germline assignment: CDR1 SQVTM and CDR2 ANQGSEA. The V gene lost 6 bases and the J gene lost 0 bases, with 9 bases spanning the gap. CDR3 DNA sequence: TGCAGCGTCCTCTCCCTCTCCTACAATGAGCAGTTCTTC. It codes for CSVLSLSYNEQFF.

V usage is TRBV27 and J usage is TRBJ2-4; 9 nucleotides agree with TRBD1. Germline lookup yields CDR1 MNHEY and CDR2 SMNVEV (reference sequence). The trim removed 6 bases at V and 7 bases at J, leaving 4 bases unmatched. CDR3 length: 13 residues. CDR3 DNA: TGTGCCAGCAGACCCGGACAGGGGAACATTCAGTACTTC. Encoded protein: CASRPGQGNIQYF.

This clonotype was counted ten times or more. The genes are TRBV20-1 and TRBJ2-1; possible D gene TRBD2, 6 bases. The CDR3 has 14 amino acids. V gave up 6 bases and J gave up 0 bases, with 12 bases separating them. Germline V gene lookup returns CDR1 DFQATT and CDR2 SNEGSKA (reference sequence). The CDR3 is CSAVGGSSYNEQFF. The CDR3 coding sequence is TGCAGTGCCGTGGGGGGAAGCTCCTACAATGAGCAGTTCTTC.

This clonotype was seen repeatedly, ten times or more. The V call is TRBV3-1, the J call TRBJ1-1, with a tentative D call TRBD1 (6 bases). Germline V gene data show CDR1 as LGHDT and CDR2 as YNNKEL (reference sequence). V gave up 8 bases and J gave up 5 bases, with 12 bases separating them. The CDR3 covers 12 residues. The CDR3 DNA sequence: TGTGCCAGCGGTTACAGGGCGACTGAAGCTTTCTTT. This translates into CASGYRATEAFF.

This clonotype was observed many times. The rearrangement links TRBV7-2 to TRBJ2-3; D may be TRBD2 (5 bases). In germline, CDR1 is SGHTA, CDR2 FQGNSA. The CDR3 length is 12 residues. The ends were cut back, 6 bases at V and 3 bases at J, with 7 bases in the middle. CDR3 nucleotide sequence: TGTGCCAGCAGAGGACTGACAGATACGCAGTATTTT. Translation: CASRGLTDTQYF.

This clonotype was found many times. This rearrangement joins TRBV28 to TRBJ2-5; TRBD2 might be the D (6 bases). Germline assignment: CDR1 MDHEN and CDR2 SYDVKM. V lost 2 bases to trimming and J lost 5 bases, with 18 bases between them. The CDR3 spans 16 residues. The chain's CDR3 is CASSLRFGGFVETQYF. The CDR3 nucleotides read TGTGCCAGCAGTTTACGTTTCGGAGGGTTTGTTGAGACCCAGTACTTC.

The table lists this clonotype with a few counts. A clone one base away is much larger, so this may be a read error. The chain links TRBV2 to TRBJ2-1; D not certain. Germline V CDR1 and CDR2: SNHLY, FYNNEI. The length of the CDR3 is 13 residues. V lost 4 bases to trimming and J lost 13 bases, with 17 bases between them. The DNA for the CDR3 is TGTGCCAGCAGTGGAAACCTTCCGGAGACCCAGTTCTTC. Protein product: CASSGNLPETQFF.

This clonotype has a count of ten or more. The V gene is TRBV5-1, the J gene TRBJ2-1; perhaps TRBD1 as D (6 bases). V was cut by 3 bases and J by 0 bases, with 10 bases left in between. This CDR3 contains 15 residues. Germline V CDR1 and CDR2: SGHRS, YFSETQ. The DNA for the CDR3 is TGCGCCAGCAGCTCGTTAGGGGGCTCCTACAATGAGCAGTTCTTC. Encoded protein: CASSSLGGSYNEQFF.

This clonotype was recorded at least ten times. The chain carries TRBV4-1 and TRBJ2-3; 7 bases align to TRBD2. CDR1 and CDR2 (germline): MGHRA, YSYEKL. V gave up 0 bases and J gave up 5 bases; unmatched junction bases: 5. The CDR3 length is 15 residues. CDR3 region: CASSQDGVAGDTQYF. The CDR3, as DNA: TGCGCCAGCAGCCAAGATGGGGTAGCGGGAGATACGCAGTATTTT.

The CDR3 reads CASSRLREDSYEQYF. The CDR3 coding sequence is TGTGCCAGCAGCCGTCTGCGGGAGGACTCCTACGAGCAGTACTTC. The chain joins TRBV5-6 to TRBJ2-7, with 8 nucleotides matching TRBD2. CDR1 is SGHDT and CDR2 is YYEEEE in the germline V gene. Trimming removed 4 bases from V and 0 bases from J; junction bases left unmatched: 6. The CDR3 is 15 residues long.

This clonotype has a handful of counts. The CDR3 bases are TGCAGCGTTAAACAGAGGTTGAACACTGAAGCTTTCTTT. It codes for CSVKQRLNTEAFF. This chain links TRBV29-1 with TRBJ1-1; no clear D. Germline lookup yields CDR1 SQVTM and CDR2 ANQGSEA. The CDR3 length is 13 residues. Trimming left V 5 bases short and J 0 bases short, with 10 bases between.

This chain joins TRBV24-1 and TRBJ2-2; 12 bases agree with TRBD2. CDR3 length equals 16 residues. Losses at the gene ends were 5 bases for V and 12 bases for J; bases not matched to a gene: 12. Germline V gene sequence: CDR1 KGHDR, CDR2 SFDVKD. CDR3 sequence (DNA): TGTGCCACCAGTGCTAGACCCGGGACTAGCGGGCGACAGCTGTTTTTT. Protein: CATSARPGTSGRQLFF.